The 10 T cell receptor beta chains reported below all come from one sample, sequenced in a study of blood T cell repertoires in COVID-19. Produced via immunoSEQ multiplex PCR; TCRdb's table is partial and in-frame only. The profile covers some 87,000 clones, with roughly 80% appearing a single time and about 23% taken by the ten largest. Sequenced sample: peripheral blood. The receptors originated from a man aged 80 or over with active or convalescent COVID-19.

CDR3 sequence (DNA): TGTGCCAGTAGTTTCCGGGACAGGGAGGTCTACACCTTC. Translating gives CASSFRDREVYTF. The chain couples TRBV19 to TRBJ1-2; 9 bases line up with TRBD1. In germline, CDR1 is LNHDA, CDR2 SQIVND (reference sequence). This CDR3 comprises 13 residues. Germline trimming cut 5 bases from V and 10 bases from J; bases unmatched to any gene: 8.

This clone was observed at least ten times. The CDR3 DNA follows: TGCGCCAGCAGCTTGTCCCCAGGAACCTCTGGAAACACCATATATTTT. This sequence encodes CASSLSPGTSGNTIYF. The rearrangement joins TRBV5-1 to TRBJ1-3; no clear D. This CDR3 comprises 16 residues. Germline V gene lookup returns CDR1 SGHRS and CDR2 YFSETQ. V was shortened by 1 base and J by 0 bases, with 11 bases between the two germline ends.

The chain combines TRBV12-5 with TRBJ2-2; TRBD1 agrees at 7 bases. CDR1 and CDR2 from the germline V gene are LGHNT and FRNRAP. The CDR3 has 13 amino acids. J gave up 7 bases and V 6 bases, and 5 bases lay outside the gene matches. CDR3 bases: TGTGCTAGTGGCCCACAGGGGATCGGGGAGCTGTTTTTT. Translated: CASGPQGIGELFF.

J is TRBJ1-2 and V is TRBV28; TRBD1 matches at 12 bases. Germline CDR1 reads MDHEN; CDR2 reads SYDVKM. The CDR3 is made up of 14 amino acids. Trimming at V came to 6 bases and at J to 7 bases, leaving 6 bases not matched to a gene. The CDR3 sequence is CASRDWDRGPGYTF. The CDR3 DNA sequence: TGTGCCAGCAGGGATTGGGACAGGGGGCCTGGCTACACCTTC.

The chain is built from TRBV7-9 and TRBJ1-4; D is perhaps TRBD1 (5 bases). V lost 5 bases to trimming and J lost 0 bases, with 13 bases between them. CDR3 length: 16 amino acids. CDR1 is SEHNR and CDR2 is FQNEAQ in the germline V gene (reference sequence). CDR3 residues: CASSQNGGSTNEKLFF. The CDR3, as DNA: TGTGCCAGCAGCCAAAACGGGGGATCAACTAATGAAAAACTGTTTTTT.

This clone has a count of ten or more. The CDR3: CASGDPGGTNTEAFF. The DNA for the CDR3 is TGTGCCAGCGGGGATCCAGGGGGAACGAACACTGAAGCTTTCTTT. The rearrangement joins TRBV6-5 to TRBJ1-1; 7 bases agree with TRBD1. V lost 8 bases and J lost 1; bases outside the gene matches: 10. The CDR3 length is 15 residues. The germline CDR1 and CDR2 sequences are MNHEY and SVGAGI.

This clone is a singleton in its sample. The rearrangement uses TRBV10-3 and TRBJ2-4; 10 bases are a match to TRBD1. The trim removed 4 bases at V and 7 bases at J, leaving 7 bases unmatched. Germline V lookup: CDR1 ENHRY, CDR2 SYGVKD. The CDR3 extends over 15 amino acids. This CDR3 is CAISAPGQGLNIQYF. The DNA of the CDR3 is TGTGCCATCAGTGCTCCGGGACAGGGGTTGAACATTCAGTACTTC.

The rearrangement joins TRBV29-1 to TRBJ1-4; perhaps TRBD1 as D (6 bases). Germline loops: CDR1 SQVTM, CDR2 ANQGSEA. V lost 8 bases, J lost 5 bases, and 18 bases lay in between. This CDR3 is 14 amino acids long. CDR3 sequence reads: CSPPQGRGNEKLFF. The DNA for the CDR3 is TGCAGCCCACCCCAGGGCAGGGGAAATGAAAAACTGTTTTTT.

Many counts were recorded for this clone. V and J are TRBV5-1 and TRBJ2-7; tentatively, D is TRBD1 (7 bases). Looked up from germline, CDR1 is SGHRS and CDR2 is YFSETQ. CDR3 length equals 15 residues. Trimming took off 5 bases at V and 4 bases at J, with 19 bases between the two ends. CDR3 DNA sequence: TGCGCCAGCAGACGAAACCAGGGGGGCCTTTACGAGCAGTACTTC. The encoded protein is CASRRNQGGLYEQYF.

The chain links TRBV5-1 to TRBJ2-3, with 9 bases identical to TRBD2. The germline gives CDR1 SGHRS, CDR2 YFSETQ. V was pared by 0 bases and J by 0 bases, with 2 bases of the junction left unmatched. The CDR3 has 16 amino acids. This CDR3 reads CASSLVAGGSTDTQYF. CDR3 nucleotides: TGCGCCAGCAGCTTGGTTGCGGGGGGGAGCACAGATACGCAGTATTTT.